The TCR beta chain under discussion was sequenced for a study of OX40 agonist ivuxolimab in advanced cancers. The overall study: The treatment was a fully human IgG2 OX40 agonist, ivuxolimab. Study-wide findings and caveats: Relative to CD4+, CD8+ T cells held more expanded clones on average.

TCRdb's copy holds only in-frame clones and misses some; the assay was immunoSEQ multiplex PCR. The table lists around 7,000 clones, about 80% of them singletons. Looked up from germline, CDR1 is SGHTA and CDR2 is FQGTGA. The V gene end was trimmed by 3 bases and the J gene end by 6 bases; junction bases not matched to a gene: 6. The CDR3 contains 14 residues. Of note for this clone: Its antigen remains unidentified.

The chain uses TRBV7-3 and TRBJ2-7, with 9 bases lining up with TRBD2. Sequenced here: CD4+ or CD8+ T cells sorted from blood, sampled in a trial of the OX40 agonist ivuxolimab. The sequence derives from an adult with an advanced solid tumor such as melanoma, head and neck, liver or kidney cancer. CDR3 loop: CASSFSSGGSEQYF. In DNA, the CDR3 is TGTGCCAGCAGCTTCTCGAGCGGGGGGTCCGAGCAGTACTTC.